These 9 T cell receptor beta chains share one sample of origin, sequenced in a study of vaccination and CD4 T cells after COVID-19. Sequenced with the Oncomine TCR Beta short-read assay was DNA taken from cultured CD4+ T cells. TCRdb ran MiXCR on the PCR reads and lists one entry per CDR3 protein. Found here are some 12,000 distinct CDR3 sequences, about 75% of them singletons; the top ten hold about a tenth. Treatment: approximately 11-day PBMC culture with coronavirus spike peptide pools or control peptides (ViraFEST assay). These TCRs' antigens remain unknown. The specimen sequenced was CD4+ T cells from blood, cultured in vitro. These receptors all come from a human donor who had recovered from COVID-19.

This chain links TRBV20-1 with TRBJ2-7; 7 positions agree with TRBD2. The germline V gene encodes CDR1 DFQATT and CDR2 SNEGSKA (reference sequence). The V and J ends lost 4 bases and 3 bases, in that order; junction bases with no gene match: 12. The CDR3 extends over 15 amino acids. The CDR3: CSATQSGMMGYEQYF. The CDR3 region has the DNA TGCAGTGCTACCCAGAGCGGGATGATGGGCTACGAGCAGTACTTC.

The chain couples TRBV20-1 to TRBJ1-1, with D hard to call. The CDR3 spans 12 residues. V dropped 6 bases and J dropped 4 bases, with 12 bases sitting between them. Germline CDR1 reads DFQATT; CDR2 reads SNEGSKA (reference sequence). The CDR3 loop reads CSAVARVTEAFF. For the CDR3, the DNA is TGCAGTGCCGTCGCCCGGGTCACTGAAGCTTTCTTT.

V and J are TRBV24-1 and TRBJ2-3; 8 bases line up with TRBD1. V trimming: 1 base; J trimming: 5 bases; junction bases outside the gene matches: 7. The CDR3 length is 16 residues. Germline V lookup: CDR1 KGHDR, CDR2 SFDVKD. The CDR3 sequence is CATSDLRQGNIDTQYF. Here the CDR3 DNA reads TGTGCCACCAGTGATTTAAGACAGGGGAATATAGATACGCAGTATTTT.

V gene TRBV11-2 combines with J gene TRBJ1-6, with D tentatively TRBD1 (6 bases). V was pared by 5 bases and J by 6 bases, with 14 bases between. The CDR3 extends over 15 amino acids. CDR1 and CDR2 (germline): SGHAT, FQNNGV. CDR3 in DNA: TGTGCCAGCAGCGCCTACAGGGAGGGTAATTCACCCCTCCACTTT. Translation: CASSAYREGNSPLHF. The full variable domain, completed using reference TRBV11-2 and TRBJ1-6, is EAGVAQSPRYKIIEKRQSVAFWCNPISGHATLYWYQQILGQGPKLLIQFQNNGVVDDSQLPKDRFSAERLKGVDSTLKIQPAKLEDSAVYLCASSAYREGNSPLHFGNGTRLTVT.

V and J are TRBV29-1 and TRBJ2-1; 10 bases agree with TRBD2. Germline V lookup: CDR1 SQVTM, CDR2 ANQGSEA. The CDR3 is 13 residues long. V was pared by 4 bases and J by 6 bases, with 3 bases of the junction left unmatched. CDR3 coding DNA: TGCAGCGTTGTTCGGACTAGCGGCAATGAGCAGTTCTTC. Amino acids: CSVVRTSGNEQFF.

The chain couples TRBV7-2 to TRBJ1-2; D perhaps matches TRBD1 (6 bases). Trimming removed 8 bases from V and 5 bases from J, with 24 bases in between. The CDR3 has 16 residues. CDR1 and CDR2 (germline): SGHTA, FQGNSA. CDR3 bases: TGTGCCAGCTTACTATCCGCCGGGGGGGGCCGGTATGGCTACACCTTC. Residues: CASLLSAGGGRYGYTF.

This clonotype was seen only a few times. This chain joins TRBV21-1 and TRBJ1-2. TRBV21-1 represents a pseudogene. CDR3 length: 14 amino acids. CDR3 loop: CASIPRARVDGYTF. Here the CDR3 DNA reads TGTGCCAGCATCCCAAGGGCCAGGGTAGACGGCTACACCTTC.

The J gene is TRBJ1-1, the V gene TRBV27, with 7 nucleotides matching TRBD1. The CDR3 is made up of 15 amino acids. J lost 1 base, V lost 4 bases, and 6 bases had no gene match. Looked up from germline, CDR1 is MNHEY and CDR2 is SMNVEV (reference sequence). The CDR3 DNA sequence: TGTGCCAGCAGTTCGACAGGGTGGAGGAACACTGAAGCTTTCTTT. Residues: CASSSTGWRNTEAFF.

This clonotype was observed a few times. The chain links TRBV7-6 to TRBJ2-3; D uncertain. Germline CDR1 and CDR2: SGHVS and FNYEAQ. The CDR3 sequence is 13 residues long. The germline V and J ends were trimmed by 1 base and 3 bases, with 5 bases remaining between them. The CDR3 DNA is TGTGCCAGCAGCTTAGGGTTGACAGATACGCAGTATTTT. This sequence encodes CASSLGLTDTQYF.